The 12 T cell receptor beta chains listed next were all sequenced from one sample in a study of PD-1 blockade in mismatch repair-deficient tumors. This table comes from immunoSEQ multiplex PCR, and its TCRdb copy is limited to in-frame clones, with some not included. Of about 63,000 clones in the sample, approximately 89% are singletons; the top ten hold roughly 14%. The sequenced sample was peripheral blood, obtained 52 weeks after starting pembrolizumab. These receptors all come from an adult with mismatch repair-deficient cancer.

V gene TRBV5-1 combines with J gene TRBJ2-7; 7 bases map to TRBD1. Trimming removed 4 bases from V and 5 bases from J; junction bases left unmatched: 6. CDR1 and CDR2 from the germline V gene are SGHRS and YFSETQ. This CDR3 spans 13 amino acids. The CDR3 is CASSTTGWDEQYF. CDR3 nucleotide sequence: TGCGCCAGCAGCACGACAGGGTGGGACGAGCAGTACTTC.

The gene calls are TRBV14 and TRBJ2-7, with 7 bases aligning to TRBD2. This CDR3 is 20 amino acids long. After removal of 3 bases from V and 6 bases from J, the junction contained 26 bases not matched to a gene. Germline V gene sequence: CDR1 SGHDN, CDR2 FVKESK. The CDR3: CASSHGTPTSLFRGKREQYF. The CDR3 DNA is TGTGCCAGCAGCCATGGAACCCCGACTAGCTTGTTCCGCGGCAAGCGCGAGCAGTACTTC.

The gene calls are TRBV11-2 and TRBJ2-7; TRBD2 agrees at 9 bases. Germline loops: CDR1 SGHAT, CDR2 FQNNGV. The junction had 5 bases not matched to a gene; V was cut back by 1 base and J by 4 bases. The CDR3 consists of 15 residues. In DNA, the CDR3 is TGTGCCAGCAGCTTAGTTTATAGCGGGAGTTACGAGCAGTACTTC. This translates into CASSLVYSGSYEQYF.

The chain carries TRBV6-1 and TRBJ2-7; D is undetermined. The V and J ends lost 6 bases and 6 bases respectively, with 9 bases between them. CDR3 length equals 11 residues. Germline CDR1 MNHNS, CDR2 SASEGT. As DNA, the CDR3 is TGTGCCAGCAGGAACAAGGGCGAGCAGTACTTC. Encoded protein: CASRNKGEQYF.

The chain combines TRBV27 with TRBJ2-7; 7 bases align to TRBD2. CDR1 is MNHEY, CDR2 SMNVEV, per germline (reference sequence). With 2 bases clipped from V and 2 bases from J, the junction kept 9 bases outside the gene matches. The CDR3 is 16 residues long. The CDR3: CASSLRASGLPYEQYF. For the CDR3, the DNA is TGTGCCAGCAGTTTAAGGGCTAGCGGACTCCCCTACGAGCAGTACTTC.

The chain employs TRBV13 and TRBJ2-1, with 11 bases aligning to TRBD2. V gave up 5 bases and J gave up 5 bases; unmatched junction bases: 17. The CDR3 runs 19 residues. Germline values: CDR1 PRHDT, CDR2 FYEKMQ (reference sequence). Written as DNA, the CDR3 is TGTGCCAGCAGCCCCGCTGAGGAGACTAGCGGGATTTTAAACAATGAGCAGTTCTTC. It encodes CASSPAEETSGILNNEQFF.

The chain links TRBV13 to TRBJ2-7; no firm D call. Trimming cost V 0 bases and J 5 bases, with 2 bases left between them. The CDR3 contains 11 residues. Germline V gene lookup returns CDR1 PRHDT and CDR2 FYEKMQ (reference sequence). CDR3 sequence: CASSLGHEQYF. For the CDR3, the DNA is TGTGCCAGCAGCTTAGGGCACGAGCAGTACTTC.

This clone was observed a single time. CDR3 sequence reads: CASSLGAGITYEQYF. The CDR3 nucleotides read TGTGCCAGCAGCTTAGGGGCAGGAATTACCTACGAGCAGTACTTC. The chain joins TRBV7-2 to TRBJ2-7; unclear D gene. This CDR3 has 15 amino acids. V lost 1 base, J lost 2 bases, and 12 bases lay in between. CDR1 SGHTA and CDR2 FQGNSA come from the germline V gene.

The rearrangement links TRBV4-1 to TRBJ2-7, with 12 bases fitting TRBD2. In germline, CDR1 is MGHRA, CDR2 YSYEKL. V lost 7 bases and J lost 3; bases outside the gene matches: 7. CDR3 length: 15 residues. CDR3 amino acids: CASTRLAGVDYEQYF. CDR3 nucleotide sequence: TGCGCCAGCACCCGACTAGCGGGAGTGGACTACGAGCAGTACTTC.

For this clone: The same CDR3 can be traced to other DNA sequences in this sample. V gene TRBV30 combines with J gene TRBJ2-3; D uncertain. The CDR3 is 14 residues long. V dropped 3 bases and J dropped 0 bases, with 10 bases sitting between them. Germline assignment: CDR1 GTSNPN and CDR2 SVGIG (reference sequence). The CDR3 coding sequence is TGTGCCTGGAGCCCTTATGTGAGCACAGATACGCAGTATTTT. This gives the protein CAWSPYVSTDTQYF.

This chain links TRBV11-2 with TRBJ2-7; 7 nucleotides agree with TRBD1. CDR1 SGHAT and CDR2 FQNNGV come from the germline V gene. V was pared by 3 bases and J by 0 bases, with 11 bases of the junction left unmatched. CDR3 length: 17 amino acids. In DNA form, the CDR3 reads TGTGCCAGCAGCTTTCGGTACCACGGGACAGTCTCCTACGAGCAGTACTTC. It encodes CASSFRYHGTVSYEQYF.

The chain is built from TRBV30 and TRBJ2-1, with 10 bases fitting TRBD2. With V trimmed by 2 bases and J by 4 bases, 8 bases remained unmatched. Germline assignment: CDR1 GTSNPN and CDR2 SVGIG (reference sequence). The CDR3 spans 16 residues. The CDR3: CAWSTRAGGPYNEQFF. In DNA form, the CDR3 reads TGTGCCTGGAGTACCCGAGCGGGAGGGCCATACAATGAGCAGTTCTTC.